These 26 T cell receptor beta chains share one sample of origin, sequenced in a study of blood T cell repertoires in COVID-19. Sequencing used immunoSEQ multiplex PCR; TCRdb keeps in-frame clones, though not all of them. The table lists about 250,000 clones, around nine tenths of them singletons. Input material: peripheral blood. These receptors originate from a man between 25 and 39 years old with acute or convalescent COVID-19.

In this sample, this clone turned up a few times. The rearrangement uses TRBV28 and TRBJ2-7, with 9 nucleotides matching TRBD2. Germline V gene lookup returns CDR1 MDHEN and CDR2 SYDVKM. CDR3 length: 15 residues. J was trimmed by 0 bases and V by 4 bases; bases with no gene match: 4. This CDR3 is CASSSLAGSSYEQYF. DNA for the CDR3: TGTGCCAGCAGTTCTCTAGCGGGGAGCTCCTACGAGCAGTACTTC.

The V and J genes are TRBV6-5 and TRBJ1-2; TRBD1 might be the D (6 bases). Trimming pared 2 bases from V and 2 bases from J, leaving 9 bases between. CDR1 is MNHEY, CDR2 SVGAGI, per germline. The CDR3 is made up of 14 amino acids. The chain's CDR3 is CASSYAGANYGYTF. The CDR3 bases are TGTGCCAGCAGTTACGCGGGGGCGAACTATGGCTACACCTTC.

The V and J genes are TRBV19 and TRBJ2-7; 7 bases fit TRBD1. The V gene's germline CDR1 is LNHDA and CDR2 SQIVND (reference sequence). V gave up 3 bases and J gave up 6 bases; unmatched junction bases: 8. The CDR3 loop spans 14 amino acids. The DNA of the CDR3 is TGTGCCAGTAGTATGCGGAGACAGGGTCCCGAGCAGTACTTC. This gives the protein CASSMRRQGPEQYF.

The rearrangement links TRBV18 to TRBJ2-4, with 7 bases lining up with TRBD1. The CDR3 extends over 17 amino acids. The germline CDR1 and CDR2 sequences are KGHSH and LQKENI. V lost 6 bases and J lost 0; bases outside the gene matches: 11. The CDR3 DNA is TGTGCCAGCTCCCCCACTGGACAGGTTCAAGCCAAAAACATTCAGTACTTC. Residues: CASSPTGQVQAKNIQYF.

The chain carries TRBV3-1 (or the pseudogene TRBV3-2) and TRBJ1-5, with TRBD1 identical over 8 bases. Per the germline V gene, CDR1 is LGHDT and CDR2 is YNNKEL (reference sequence). This CDR3 comprises 13 residues. After removal of 5 bases from V and 4 bases from J, the junction contained 1 base not matched to a gene. The CDR3 region is CASSRTGNQPQHF. The CDR3 DNA reads as TGTGCCAGCAGCAGGACAGGGAATCAGCCCCAGCATTTT.

The chain combines TRBV2 with TRBJ2-5; TRBD2 agrees at 7 bases. This CDR3 is built from 13 residues. CDR1 and CDR2 from the germline V gene are SNHLY and FYNNEI. V shed 9 bases and J 2 bases; nucleotides not matched to a gene: 6. In DNA form, the CDR3 reads TGTGCCAGGACCCCAGCGGGACAAGAGACCCAGTACTTC. This translates into CARTPAGQETQYF.

The CDR3 region is CAWSPYPSSGGAGETQYF. In DNA form, the CDR3 reads TGTGCCTGGAGTCCCTACCCCTCTAGCGGGGGGGCGGGAGAGACCCAGTACTTC. The gene calls are TRBV30 and TRBJ2-5, with TRBD2 matching 12 bases. CDR3 size: 18 residues. With V trimmed by 2 bases and J by 4 bases, 14 bases remained unmatched. In germline, CDR1 is GTSNPN, CDR2 SVGIG (reference sequence).

The chain uses TRBV5-1 and TRBJ2-3; D is uncertain. Germline-derived CDR1 and CDR2 are SGHRS and YFSETQ. V gave up 4 bases and J gave up 4 bases, with 16 bases separating them. The CDR3 sequence is 15 residues long. The CDR3 here is CASSLSQSSADTQYF. The CDR3 bases are TGCGCCAGCAGCCTGAGCCAGAGCAGCGCAGATACGCAGTATTTT.

This chain links TRBV18 with TRBJ1-1, with 7 bases fitting TRBD1. The V gene end was trimmed by 6 bases and the J gene end by 4 bases; junction bases not matched to a gene: 5. Germline V gene lookup returns CDR1 KGHSH and CDR2 LQKENI. This CDR3 is 13 amino acids long. CDR3 DNA: TGTGCCAGCTCCGACAGGGTTGGCACTGAAGCTTTCTTT. This codes for CASSDRVGTEAFF.

The chain has TRBV19 and TRBJ2-3; maybe TRBD2 (6 bases). The CDR3 sequence is 16 residues long. Germline loops: CDR1 LNHDA, CDR2 SQIVND (reference sequence). V gave up 5 bases and J gave up 1 base, with 16 bases separating them. As DNA, the CDR3 is TGTGCCAGTAGTGATCGGGGGTCGTGGGGCACAGATACGCAGTATTTT. Translation gives CASSDRGSWGTDTQYF.

J is TRBJ1-1 and V is TRBV19, with a possible D match to TRBD1 (5 bases). Germline V gives CDR1 LNHDA, CDR2 SQIVND (reference sequence). The CDR3 is 13 amino acids. V gave up 6 bases and J gave up 0 bases, with 8 bases separating them. The CDR3 sequence is CASRDSLNTEAFF. The CDR3 bases are TGTGCCAGTAGAGACAGCTTGAACACTGAAGCTTTCTTT.

V is TRBV28 and J is TRBJ2-7, with TRBD2 matching over 9 bases. Germline assignment: CDR1 MDHEN and CDR2 SYDVKM. The CDR3 has 14 amino acids. The J segment lost 5 bases and the V segment lost 2 bases, leaving 4 bases of the junction unmatched. The CDR3 spells CASSLAGGGDEQYF. CDR3 bases: TGTGCCAGCAGTTTAGCGGGAGGGGGCGACGAGCAGTACTTC.

On this clone itself: One junction end disagrees with the germline gene, perhaps due to a read error. The chain links TRBV7-7 to TRBJ2-3, with 7 bases identical to TRBD2. The CDR3 consists of 17 residues. Germline-derived CDR1 and CDR2 are SSHAT and FNYEAQ (reference sequence). This CDR3 reads CASSLAPGGTSTDTQYF. CDR3 nucleotides: TGTGCTAGCAGCTTAGCGCCCGGGGGGACCTCCACAGATACGCAGTATTTT.

The V and J genes are TRBV11-2 and TRBJ1-5; D call uncertain. Between the trimmed V and J ends, which lost 5 bases and 5 bases, there was a span of 10 bases. This CDR3 contains 13 residues. Germline values: CDR1 SGHAT, CDR2 FQNNGV. This CDR3 is CASSLRFDQPQHF. The CDR3 nucleotides are TGTGCCAGCAGCCTCAGGTTTGATCAGCCCCAGCATTTT. Using reference TRBV11-2 and TRBJ1-5 for the parts outside the CDR3, the full variable domain is EAGVAQSPRYKIIEKRQSVAFWCNPISGHATLYWYQQILGQGPKLLIQFQNNGVVDDSQLPKDRFSAERLKGVDSTLKIQPAKLEDSAVYLCASSLRFDQPQHFGDGTRLSIL.

The chain combines TRBV6-5 with TRBJ2-1; TRBD2 matches at 9 bases. The ends lost 0 bases at V and 10 bases at J; junction bases unmatched: 7. This CDR3 has 15 residues. CDR1 and CDR2 (germline): MNHEY, SVGAGI. CDR3 amino acids: CASSYSVLAGWEQFF. For the CDR3, the DNA is TGTGCCAGCAGTTACTCGGTTCTAGCGGGGTGGGAGCAGTTCTTC.

The chain uses TRBV30 and TRBJ2-3; 8 nucleotides line up with TRBD1. The CDR3 extends over 16 amino acids. The V and J ends lost 2 bases and 1 base, in that order; junction bases with no gene match: 8. Germline V gives CDR1 GTSNPN, CDR2 SVGIG (reference sequence). CDR3 sequence reads: CAWSSGQGKGTDTQYF. The CDR3, as DNA: TGTGCCTGGAGTTCAGGACAGGGAAAGGGCACAGATACGCAGTATTTT.

The CDR3 sequence: CASRDSYTEAFF. Written as DNA, the CDR3 is TGTGCCAGCCGGGACAGTTACACTGAAGCTTTCTTT. V is TRBV2 and J is TRBJ1-1; TRBD1 matches at 7 bases. CDR1 and CDR2 (germline): SNHLY, FYNNEI. V trimming: 8 bases; J trimming: 3 bases; junction bases outside the gene matches: 3. CDR3 length: 12 residues.

The rearrangement joins TRBV25-1 to TRBJ2-3, with 12 bases that match TRBD2. The trim removed 4 bases at V and 1 base at J, leaving 9 bases unmatched. This CDR3 spans 18 amino acids. Looked up from germline, CDR1 is MGHDK and CDR2 is SYGVNS. The CDR3 reads CASSVLAGGNKGTDTQYF. In DNA, the CDR3 is TGTGCCAGCAGTGTCCTAGCGGGAGGGAATAAAGGCACAGATACGCAGTATTTT.

The chain carries TRBV3-1 (or the pseudogene TRBV3-2) and TRBJ1-1, with D uncertain. This CDR3 region has 12 residues. Trimming shortened V by 4 bases and J by 1 base, and 4 bases separated the two germline ends. CDR1 is LGHDT and CDR2 is YNNKEL in the germline V gene (reference sequence). The CDR3 loop is CASSLQNTEAFF. CDR3 sequence (DNA): TGTGCCAGCAGCCTCCAGAACACTGAAGCTTTCTTT.

The V gene is TRBV28, the J gene TRBJ2-7, with 7 bases aligning to TRBD2. Trimming took 2 bases from V and 4 from J; bases not matched to a gene: 5. This CDR3 is built from 14 residues. Per the germline V gene, CDR1 is MDHEN and CDR2 is SYDVKM. The DNA for the CDR3 is TGTGCCAGCAGTTTAGGCGGGGGTAGGTACGAGCAGTACTTC. Protein product: CASSLGGGRYEQYF. The whole variable domain, filled in from reference TRBV28 and TRBJ2-7, reads DVKVTQSSRYLVKRTGEKVFLECVQDMDHENMFWYRQDPGLGLRLIYFSYDVKMKEKGDIPEGYSVSREKKERFSLILESASTNQTSMYLCASSLGGGRYEQYFGPGTRLTVT.

The V gene is TRBV5-1, the J gene TRBJ1-1; D might be TRBD1 (5 bases). Trimming removed 5 bases at V and 5 bases at J, with 13 bases between. The CDR3 loop spans 13 amino acids. Germline V gives CDR1 SGHRS, CDR2 YFSETQ. The CDR3 DNA reads TGCGCCAGCAGTGGGGCACTAAATACTGAAGCTTTCTTT. Protein sequence: CASSGALNTEAFF.

The rearrangement uses TRBV30 and TRBJ2-1; 11 nucleotides align to TRBD2. Germline V CDR1 and CDR2: GTSNPN, SVGIG (reference sequence). The CDR3 is 15 residues long. The V segment lost 0 bases and the J segment 9 bases; nucleotides outside the gene matches: 7. The CDR3 nucleotides read TGTGCCTGGAGTGTACCCTCTAGCGGGAGGACTGAGCAGTTCTTC. It yields the protein CAWSVPSSGRTEQFF.

This clone was seen only once. The chain joins TRBV5-1 to TRBJ1-2; 9 bases align to TRBD1. Trimming cost V 5 bases and J 7 bases; bases outside gene matches: 12. This CDR3 is 15 amino acids long. The germline V gene encodes CDR1 SGHRS and CDR2 YFSETQ. The CDR3 is CASRPAGTGHGGYTF. The CDR3 coding sequence is TGCGCCAGCAGACCGGCCGGGACAGGGCATGGTGGCTACACCTTC.

The J gene is TRBJ1-6, the V gene TRBV6-5; unclear D gene. This CDR3 contains 13 residues. V gave up 11 bases and J gave up 7 bases, with 15 bases separating them. Germline V gene sequence: CDR1 MNHEY, CDR2 SVGAGI. CDR3 region: CAAHPKENSPLHF. In DNA form, the CDR3 reads TGTGCCGCCCACCCGAAGGAGAATTCACCCCTCCACTTT.

The chain is built from TRBV28 and TRBJ2-7; 7 bases match TRBD2. V shed 5 bases, J shed 0 bases, and the junction held 7 bases outside the gene matches. Germline CDR1 and CDR2: MDHEN and SYDVKM. CDR3 length equals 15 residues. The CDR3 DNA reads as TGTGCCAGCAGTCCCTCCGGGGAGGGCTCCTACGAGCAGTACTTC. It specifies CASSPSGEGSYEQYF.

This clone has only a few counts. The rearrangement uses TRBV7-3 and TRBJ2-1; no reliable D call. This CDR3 is built from 15 residues. V was clipped by 0 bases and J by 2 bases, with 8 bases between them. Germline V CDR1 and CDR2: SGHTA, FQGTGA. This CDR3 is CASSLTPAAYNEQFF. For the CDR3, the DNA is TGTGCCAGCAGCTTAACTCCCGCAGCCTACAATGAGCAGTTCTTC.